This is a list of T cell receptor beta chains from one sample in a study of STAT5B mutations in CD4+ large granular lymphocyte leukemia. Assay used: immunoSEQ multiplex PCR; TCRdb lists only in-frame clones, some missing. The sample consists of some 30,000 clones, around 71% of them appearing once. The sample comprised CD4+ T cells from blood buffy coats. Receptors were obtained from a human donor in good health. Each CDR3 is given without its conserved first and last residue. The order of the fields is clone size, D gene, V gene, CDR3 protein. A D gene is named only where the DNA matches it firmly. Clone size is given for some rows only: seen once, a few or many times, or a class if the clone is expanded.

clone size: few
D gene: NA
V gene: TRBV21-1
CDR3 protein: ASSKAVGTGNYEQY

clone size: few
D gene: NA
V gene: TRBV6-5
CDR3 protein: ASSQTVNTEAF

clone size: once
D gene: NA
V gene: TRBV19
CDR3 protein: ASRPIGGADYNEQF

clone size: NA
D gene: NA
V gene: TRBV28
CDR3 protein: ASSLAGVANSPLH

clone size: NA
D gene: NA
V gene: TRBV6-1
CDR3 protein: ASSEYAEGNTIY

clone size: few
D gene: NA
V gene: TRBV2
CDR3 protein: ASIRGEVGELF

clone size: NA
D gene: NA
V gene: TRBV19
CDR3 protein: ASSMGLTEAF

clone size: NA
D gene: NA
V gene: TRBV10-3
CDR3 protein: AISVGTKNTEAF

clone size: NA
D gene: NA
V gene: TRBV5-8
CDR3 protein: ASSFGPGTDTQY

clone size: few
D gene: TRBD1
V gene: TRBV27
CDR3 protein: ASSSGQGMTEAF

clone size: NA
D gene: NA
V gene: TRBV5-8
CDR3 protein: ASSLLDRRSTDTQY

clone size: NA
D gene: TRBD1
V gene: TRBV2
CDR3 protein: ASRVEGTGISPLH

clone size: NA
D gene: NA
V gene: TRBV30
CDR3 protein: AWSGGGRQPQH

clone size: NA
D gene: NA
V gene: TRBV11-2
CDR3 protein: ASSLMSVSYEQY

clone size: NA
D gene: TRBD1
V gene: TRBV10-3
CDR3 protein: AISPSSGTGIKSSAF

clone size: few
D gene: TRBD2
V gene: TRBV5-1
CDR3 protein: ASSFGLAGVRTDTQY

clone size: NA
D gene: NA
V gene: TRBV28
CDR3 protein: ASSLLGPNTEAF

clone size: once
D gene: NA
V gene: TRBV5-4
CDR3 protein: ASSLVGHGEGNEQF

clone size: NA
D gene: TRBD1
V gene: TRBV9
CDR3 protein: ASSVQTGANTGELF

clone size: NA
D gene: NA
V gene: TRBV6-5
CDR3 protein: ASRTQGLPYEQY

clone size: NA
D gene: NA
V gene: TRBV18
CDR3 protein: ASSPDRTGANVLT

clone size: NA
D gene: NA
V gene: TRBV5-4
CDR3 protein: ASSGGLNTEAF

clone size: once
D gene: TRBD1
V gene: TRBV6-1
CDR3 protein: ASSDVGQGTYEQY

clone size: once
D gene: TRBD1
V gene: TRBV2
CDR3 protein: ASSPGTGSGNSPLH

clone size: NA
D gene: NA
V gene: TRBV7-9
CDR3 protein: ASSLDAGSLYSPLH

clone size: NA
D gene: NA
V gene: TRBV9
CDR3 protein: ASSVGGPGAYEQY

clone size: NA
D gene: NA
V gene: TRBV27
CDR3 protein: ASSTTRNYGYT

clone size: NA
D gene: NA
V gene: TRBV4-1
CDR3 protein: ASSQDLERTVHNEQF

clone size: NA
D gene: TRBD1
V gene: TRBV6-1
CDR3 protein: ASTEEQGRPYGYT

clone size: NA
D gene: TRBD2
V gene: TRBV5-6
CDR3 protein: ASSLGAAGLNDIQY

clone size: NA
D gene: NA
V gene: TRBV18
CDR3 protein: ASSPQPRTEAF

clone size: NA
D gene: NA
V gene: TRBV5-1
CDR3 protein: ASSLAGGVSGNTIY

clone size: NA
D gene: NA
V gene: TRBV28
CDR3 protein: ASSFLRLGSPLH

clone size: NA
D gene: NA
V gene: TRBV29-1
CDR3 protein: SVWEGSNQPQH

clone size: once
D gene: NA
V gene: TRBV10-3
CDR3 protein: ATPVVPGANVLT

clone size: NA
D gene: NA
V gene: TRBV28
CDR3 protein: ASTPGQLPYNEQF

clone size: few
D gene: TRBD1
V gene: TRBV9
CDR3 protein: ASSVKTGGRNSPLH

clone size: NA
D gene: TRBD1
V gene: TRBV5-4
CDR3 protein: ASSQGGAGNTEAF

clone size: NA
D gene: NA
V gene: TRBV7-2
CDR3 protein: ATGRESLYYGYT